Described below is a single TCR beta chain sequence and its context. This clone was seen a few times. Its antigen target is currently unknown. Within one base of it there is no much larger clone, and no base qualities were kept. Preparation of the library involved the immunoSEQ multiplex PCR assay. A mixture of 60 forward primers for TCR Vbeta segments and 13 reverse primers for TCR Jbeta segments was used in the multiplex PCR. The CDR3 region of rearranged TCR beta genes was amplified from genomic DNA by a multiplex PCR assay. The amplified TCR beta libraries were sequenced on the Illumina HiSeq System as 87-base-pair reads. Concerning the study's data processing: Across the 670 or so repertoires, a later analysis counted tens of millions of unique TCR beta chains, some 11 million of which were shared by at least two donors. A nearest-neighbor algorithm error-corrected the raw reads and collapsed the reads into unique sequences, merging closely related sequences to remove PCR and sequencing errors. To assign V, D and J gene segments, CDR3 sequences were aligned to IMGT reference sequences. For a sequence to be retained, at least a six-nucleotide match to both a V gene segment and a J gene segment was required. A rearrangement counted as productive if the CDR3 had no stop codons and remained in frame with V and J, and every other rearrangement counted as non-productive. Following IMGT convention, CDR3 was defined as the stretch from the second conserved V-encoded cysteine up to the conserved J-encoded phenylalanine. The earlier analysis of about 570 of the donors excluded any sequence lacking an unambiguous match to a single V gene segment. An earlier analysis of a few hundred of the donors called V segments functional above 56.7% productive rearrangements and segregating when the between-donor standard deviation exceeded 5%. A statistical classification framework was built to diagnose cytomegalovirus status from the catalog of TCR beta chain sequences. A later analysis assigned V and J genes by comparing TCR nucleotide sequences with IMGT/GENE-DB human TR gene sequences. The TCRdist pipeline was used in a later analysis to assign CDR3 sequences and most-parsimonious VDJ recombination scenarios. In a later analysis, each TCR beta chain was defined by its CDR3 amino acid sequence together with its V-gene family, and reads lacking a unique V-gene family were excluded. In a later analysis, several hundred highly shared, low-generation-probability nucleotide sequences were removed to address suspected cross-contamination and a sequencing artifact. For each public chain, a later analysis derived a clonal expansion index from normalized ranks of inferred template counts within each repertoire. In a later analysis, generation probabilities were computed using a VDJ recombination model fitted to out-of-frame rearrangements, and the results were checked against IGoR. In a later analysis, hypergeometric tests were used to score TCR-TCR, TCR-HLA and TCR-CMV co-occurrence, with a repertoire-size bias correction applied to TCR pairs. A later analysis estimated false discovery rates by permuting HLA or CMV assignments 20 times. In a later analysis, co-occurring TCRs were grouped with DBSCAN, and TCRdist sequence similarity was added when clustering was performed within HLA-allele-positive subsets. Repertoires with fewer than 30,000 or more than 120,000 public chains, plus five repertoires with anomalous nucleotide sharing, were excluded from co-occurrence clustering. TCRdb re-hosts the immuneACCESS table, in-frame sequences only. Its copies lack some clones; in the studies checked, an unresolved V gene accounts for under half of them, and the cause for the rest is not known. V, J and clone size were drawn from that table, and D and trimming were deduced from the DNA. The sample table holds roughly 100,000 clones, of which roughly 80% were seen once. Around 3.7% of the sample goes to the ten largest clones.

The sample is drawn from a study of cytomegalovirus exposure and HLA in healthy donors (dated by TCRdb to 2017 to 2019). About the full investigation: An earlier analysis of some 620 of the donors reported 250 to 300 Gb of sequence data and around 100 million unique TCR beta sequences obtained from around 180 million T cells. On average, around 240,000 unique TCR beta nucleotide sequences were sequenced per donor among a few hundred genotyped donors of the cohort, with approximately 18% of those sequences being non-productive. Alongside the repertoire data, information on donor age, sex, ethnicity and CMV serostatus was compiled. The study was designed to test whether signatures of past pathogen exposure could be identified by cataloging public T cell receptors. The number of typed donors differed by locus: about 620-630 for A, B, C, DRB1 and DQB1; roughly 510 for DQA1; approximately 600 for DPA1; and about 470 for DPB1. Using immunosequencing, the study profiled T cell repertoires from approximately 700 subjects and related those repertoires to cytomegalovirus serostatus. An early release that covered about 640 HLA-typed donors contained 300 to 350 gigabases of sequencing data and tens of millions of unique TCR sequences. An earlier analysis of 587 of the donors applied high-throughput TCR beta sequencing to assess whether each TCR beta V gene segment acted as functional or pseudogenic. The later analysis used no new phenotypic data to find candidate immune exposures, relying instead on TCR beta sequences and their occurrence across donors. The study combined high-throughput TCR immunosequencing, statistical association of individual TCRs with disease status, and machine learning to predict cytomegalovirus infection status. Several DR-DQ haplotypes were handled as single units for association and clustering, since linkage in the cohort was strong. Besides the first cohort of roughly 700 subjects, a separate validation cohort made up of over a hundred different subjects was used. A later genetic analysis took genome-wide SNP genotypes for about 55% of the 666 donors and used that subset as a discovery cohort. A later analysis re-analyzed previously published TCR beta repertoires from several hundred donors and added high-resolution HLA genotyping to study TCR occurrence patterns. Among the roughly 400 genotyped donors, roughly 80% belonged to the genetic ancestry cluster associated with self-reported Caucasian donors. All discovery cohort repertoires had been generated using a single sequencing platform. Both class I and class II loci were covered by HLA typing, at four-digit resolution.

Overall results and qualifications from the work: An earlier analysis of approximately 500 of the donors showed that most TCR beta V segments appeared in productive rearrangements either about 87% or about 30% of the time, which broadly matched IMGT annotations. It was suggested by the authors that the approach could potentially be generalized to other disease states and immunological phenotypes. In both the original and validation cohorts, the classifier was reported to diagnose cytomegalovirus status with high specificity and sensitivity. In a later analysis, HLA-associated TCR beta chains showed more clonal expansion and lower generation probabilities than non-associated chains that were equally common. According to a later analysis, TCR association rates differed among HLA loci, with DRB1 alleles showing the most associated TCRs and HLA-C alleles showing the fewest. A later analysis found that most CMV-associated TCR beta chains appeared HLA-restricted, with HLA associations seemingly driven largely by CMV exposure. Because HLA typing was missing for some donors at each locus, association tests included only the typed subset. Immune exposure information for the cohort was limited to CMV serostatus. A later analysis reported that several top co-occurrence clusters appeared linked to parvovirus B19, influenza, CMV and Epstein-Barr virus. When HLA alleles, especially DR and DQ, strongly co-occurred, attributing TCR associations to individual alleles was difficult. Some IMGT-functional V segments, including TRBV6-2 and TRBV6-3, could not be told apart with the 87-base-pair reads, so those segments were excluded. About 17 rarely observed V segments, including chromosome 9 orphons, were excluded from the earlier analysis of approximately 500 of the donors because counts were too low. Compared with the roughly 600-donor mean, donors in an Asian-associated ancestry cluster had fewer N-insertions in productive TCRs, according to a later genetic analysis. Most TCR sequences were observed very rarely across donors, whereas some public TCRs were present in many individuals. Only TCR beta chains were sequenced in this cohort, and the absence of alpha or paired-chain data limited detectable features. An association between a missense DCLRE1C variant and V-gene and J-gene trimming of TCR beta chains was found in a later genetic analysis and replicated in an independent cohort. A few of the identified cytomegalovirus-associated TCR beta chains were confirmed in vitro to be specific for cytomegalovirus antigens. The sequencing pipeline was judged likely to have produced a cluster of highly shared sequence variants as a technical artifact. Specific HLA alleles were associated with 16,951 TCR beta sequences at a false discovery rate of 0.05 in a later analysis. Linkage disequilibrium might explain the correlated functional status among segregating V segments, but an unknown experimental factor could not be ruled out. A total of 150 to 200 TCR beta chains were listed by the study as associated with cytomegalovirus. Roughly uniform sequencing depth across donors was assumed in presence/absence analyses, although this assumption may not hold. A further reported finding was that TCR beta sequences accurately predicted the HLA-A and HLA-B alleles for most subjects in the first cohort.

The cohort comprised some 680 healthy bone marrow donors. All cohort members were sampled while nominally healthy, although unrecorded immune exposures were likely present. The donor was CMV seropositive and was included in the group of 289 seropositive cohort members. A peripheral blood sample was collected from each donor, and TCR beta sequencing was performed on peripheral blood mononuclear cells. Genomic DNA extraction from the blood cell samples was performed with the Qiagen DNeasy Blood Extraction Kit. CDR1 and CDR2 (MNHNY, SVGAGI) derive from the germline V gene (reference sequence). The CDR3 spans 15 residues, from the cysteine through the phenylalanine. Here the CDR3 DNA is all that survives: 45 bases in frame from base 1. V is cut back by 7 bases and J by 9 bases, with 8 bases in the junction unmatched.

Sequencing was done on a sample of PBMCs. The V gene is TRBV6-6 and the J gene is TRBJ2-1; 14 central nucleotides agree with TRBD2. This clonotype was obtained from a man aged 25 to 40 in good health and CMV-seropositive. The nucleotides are TGTGCCAGCACCCTCGCCGGACTAGCGGGAGGTGAGCAGTTCTTC. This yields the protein CASTLAGLAGGEQFF.